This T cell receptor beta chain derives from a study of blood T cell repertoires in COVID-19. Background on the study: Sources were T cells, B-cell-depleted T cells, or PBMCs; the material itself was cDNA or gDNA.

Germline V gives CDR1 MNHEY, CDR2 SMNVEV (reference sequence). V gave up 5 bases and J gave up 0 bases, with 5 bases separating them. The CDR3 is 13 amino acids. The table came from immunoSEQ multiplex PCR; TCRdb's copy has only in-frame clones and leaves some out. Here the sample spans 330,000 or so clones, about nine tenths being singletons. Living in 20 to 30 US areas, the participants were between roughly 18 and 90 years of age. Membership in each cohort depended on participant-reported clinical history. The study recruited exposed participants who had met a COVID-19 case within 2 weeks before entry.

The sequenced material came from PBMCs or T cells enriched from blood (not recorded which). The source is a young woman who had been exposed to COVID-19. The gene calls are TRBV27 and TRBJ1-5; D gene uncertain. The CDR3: CASSRSSNQPQHF. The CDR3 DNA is TGTGCCAGCAGTCGGAGTAGCAATCAGCCCCAGCATTTT.